Below are 15 T cell receptor beta chains sequenced from a single sample in a study of blood T cells in healthy people across ages. Using a J-beta primer mix together with a sample-barcoded 5' primer, a second PCR was run for roughly 7 to 12 cycles. Using its own MiXCR run on the 5' RACE reads, TCRdb lists one record per CDR3 protein. The sample consists of about 630,000 distinct CDR3 sequences, 20% to 25% of them appearing once. Material: blood. All receptors come from a man between 65 and 85 years old in good health.

This clonotype has just a few counts. The chain carries TRBV20-1 and TRBJ1-6; D gene ambiguous. Trimming removed 1 base from V and 7 bases from J, with 11 bases in between. The CDR3 has 14 residues. Per germline, CDR1 DFQATT and CDR2 SNEGSKA (reference sequence). The CDR3 loop reads CSARAGHGNSPLHF. The DNA for the CDR3 is TGCAGTGCTAGAGCTGGTCATGGAAATTCACCCCTCCACTTT.

The V gene is TRBV7-9, the J gene TRBJ2-7; 11 positions match TRBD2. Per germline, CDR1 SEHNR and CDR2 FQNEAQ (reference sequence). The trim removed 6 bases at V and 2 bases at J, leaving 9 bases unmatched. The CDR3 is 16 amino acids. CDR3 region: CASSSRLAGNTYEQYF. CDR3 DNA sequence: TGTGCCAGCAGTTCGAGACTAGCGGGAAACACCTACGAGCAGTACTTC.

The CDR3 DNA is TGTGCCAGCAGCTTCCAGGGGACGAAAAACATTCAGTACTTC. Protein product: CASSFQGTKNIQYF. The chain has TRBV7-9 and TRBJ2-4; D may be TRBD1 (6 bases). Germline CDR1 and CDR2: SEHNR and FQNEAQ (reference sequence). CDR3 length: 14 amino acids. Deletions cut 3 bases from V and 4 bases from J, with 10 bases between.

This clonotype was picked up many times. The rearrangement joins TRBV7-2 to TRBJ2-5, with D possibly matching TRBD1 (5 bases). Per the germline V gene, CDR1 is SGHTA and CDR2 is FQGNSA. The CDR3 contains 13 residues. Trimming removed 2 bases from V and 4 bases from J, with 8 bases in between. This CDR3 is CASSLKGRETQYF. DNA of the CDR3: TGTGCCAGCAGCTTAAAGGGGCGAGAGACCCAGTACTTC.

The chain recombines TRBV5-1 with TRBJ2-3; tentatively, D is TRBD1 (5 bases). V shed 5 bases and J shed 2 bases, with 9 bases lying between them. The CDR3 is 13 residues long. Looked up from germline, CDR1 is SGHRS and CDR2 is YFSETQ. The CDR3 loop reads CASRVTVTDTQYF. DNA for the CDR3: TGCGCCAGCAGAGTGACAGTCACAGATACGCAGTATTTT. Filled out from reference TRBV5-1 and TRBJ2-3, the complete variable domain reads KAGVTQTPRYLIKTRGQQVTLSCSPISGHRSVSWYQQTPGQGLQFLFEYFSETQRNKGNFPGRFSGRQFSNSRSEMNVSTLELGDSALYLCASRVTVTDTQYFGPGTRLTVL.

V is TRBV21-1 and J is TRBJ2-5; TRBD1 is the table's D call, not checked against the DNA. The DNA matches TRBJ2-7 better at its end, which makes the J call doubtful. TRBV21-1 is shown as a pseudogene. The CDR3 covers 15 residues. The CDR3 protein is CASSKEGGLSYEQYF. DNA for the CDR3: TGTGCCAGCAGCAAAGAAGGGGGCCTCTCCTACGAGCAGTACTTC.

The J gene is TRBJ1-4, the V gene TRBV9, with 12 bases aligning to TRBD1. In germline, CDR1 is SGDLS, CDR2 YYNGEE. V lost 0 bases to trimming and J lost 0 bases; unmatched junction nucleotides: 9. The CDR3 extends over 20 amino acids. This CDR3 reads CASSVVPGQGAGATNEKLFF. The CDR3 DNA is TGTGCCAGCAGCGTAGTTCCGGGACAGGGGGCAGGAGCAACTAATGAAAAACTGTTTTTT.

The V gene is TRBV7-9, the J gene TRBJ2-5, with 9 nucleotides matching TRBD1. TRBJ2-1 explains the end of the DNA better; the J call may be wrong. The CDR3 runs to 16 residues. Germline values: CDR1 SEHNR, CDR2 FQNEAQ (reference sequence). The CDR3 sequence: CASSSLDRGTYNEQFF. The CDR3 coding sequence is TGTGCCAGCAGCTCCCTCGACAGGGGGACCTACAATGAGCAGTTCTTC.

This clonotype was seen a handful of times. V and J are TRBV7-2 and TRBJ2-5; TRBD2 matches at 11 bases. The junction had 7 bases not matched to a gene; V was cut back by 5 bases and J by 5 bases. This CDR3 spans 15 amino acids. The V gene's germline CDR1 is SGHTA and CDR2 FQGNSA. The chain's CDR3 is CASSPLAGGSETQYF. The CDR3 nucleotides are TGTGCCAGCAGCCCCTTAGCGGGAGGGAGTGAGACCCAGTACTTC. Filled out from reference TRBV7-2 and TRBJ2-5, the complete variable domain reads GAGVSQSPSNKVTEKGKDVELRCDPISGHTALYWYRQSLGQGLEFLIYFQGNSAPDKSGLPSDRFSAERTGGSVSTLTIQRTQQEDSAVYLCASSPLAGGSETQYFGPGTRLLVL.

The chain employs TRBV3-1 and TRBJ2-3; 10 nucleotides match TRBD2. Germline V gives CDR1 LGHDT, CDR2 YNNKEL (reference sequence). The V and J ends lost 6 bases and 6 bases, in that order; junction bases with no gene match: 12. This CDR3 is built from 16 residues. Written as DNA, the CDR3 is TGTGCCAGCAGTATGAGGAGCGGGAGGGGCTCGGATACGCAGTATTTT. Protein: CASSMRSGRGSDTQYF.

V gene TRBV29-1 combines with J gene TRBJ2-3, with a weak D call TRBD2 (5 bases). V was clipped by 3 bases and J by 4 bases, with 14 bases between them. CDR1 is SQVTM and CDR2 is ANQGSEA in the germline V gene. The CDR3 totals 14 residues. CDR3 region: CSVEGAVFPDTQYF. CDR3 sequence (DNA): TGCAGCGTTGAGGGAGCTGTTTTTCCAGATACGCAGTATTTT.

The J gene is TRBJ2-5, the V gene TRBV7-9; 12 bases are a match to TRBD2. The CDR3 contains 15 residues. Germline CDR1 is SEHNR and CDR2 is FQNEAQ (reference sequence). V shed 3 bases and J 5 bases; nucleotides not matched to a gene: 4. Written as DNA, the CDR3 is TGTGCCAGCAGCTTCCTAGCGGGAGGGGAGGAGACCCAGTACTTC. Its protein product is CASSFLAGGEETQYF.

This clonotype has a count of ten or more. The J gene is TRBJ2-5, the V gene TRBV7-6; the D gene is possibly TRBD1 (6 bases). V dropped 5 bases and J dropped 5 bases, with 12 bases sitting between them. The CDR3 totals 13 residues. Germline loops: CDR1 SGHVS, CDR2 FNYEAQ. The DNA of the CDR3 is TGTGCCAGCAGCCTTAGGGGGAAGGAGACCCAGTACTTC. Translating it yields CASSLRGKETQYF.

In this sample, this clonotype turned up many times. The chain links TRBV10-3 to TRBJ2-5; D remains ambiguous. Trimming took off 3 bases at V and 4 bases at J, with 6 bases between the two ends. This CDR3 is 12 amino acids long. Germline V gene lookup returns CDR1 ENHRY and CDR2 SYGVKD. The CDR3 loop reads CAISDIGETQYF. The CDR3 DNA sequence: TGTGCCATCAGTGATATCGGAGAGACCCAGTACTTC.

This clonotype was observed many times. V usage is TRBV5-6 and J usage is TRBJ2-1; 14 bases agree with TRBD2. Per the germline V gene, CDR1 is SGHDT and CDR2 is YYEEEE. With V trimmed by 0 bases and J by 9 bases, 11 bases remained unmatched. This CDR3 is 18 amino acids long. CDR3: CASSLEPGLAGVSAEQFF. The DNA for the CDR3 is TGTGCCAGCAGCTTGGAGCCGGGACTAGCGGGAGTGAGCGCTGAGCAGTTCTTC.